The entry that follows covers one TCR beta chain sequence. The data derive from a study of blood T cell repertoires in COVID-19. The repertoire was sequenced with immunoSEQ multiplex PCR; TCRdb's copy has only in-frame clones and lacks some. This table has hundreds of thousands of clones, under 90% appearing once. Germline V gene lookup returns CDR1 PRHDT and CDR2 FYEKMQ (reference sequence). The CDR3 is 12 amino acids. V lost 8 bases to trimming and J lost 5 bases, with 13 bases between them. This TCR was sampled from a man aged 55 to 69 who had recovered from COVID-19. V usage is TRBV13 and J usage is TRBJ2-7; D is perhaps TRBD2 (5 bases). Material for sequencing was peripheral blood. The CDR3 protein is CASSIRLNEQYF. The DNA for the CDR3 is TGTGCCAGCTCCATCCGACTAAACGAGCAGTACTTC. Using reference TRBV13 and TRBJ2-7 for the parts outside the CDR3, the full variable domain is AAGVIQSPRHLIKEKRETATLKCYPIPRHDTVYWYQQGPGQDPQFLISFYEKMQSDKGSIPDRFSAQQFSDYHSELNMSSLELGDSALYFCASSIRLNEQYFGPGTRLTVT.